This TCR beta chain is from a study of radiation and T cells in renal cell carcinoma. The time point denotes: blood 2 weeks post-SBRT. Treatment indicated: 15 Gy SBRT to primary tumor, nephrectomy 4 weeks later. Produced via immunoSEQ multiplex PCR; TCRdb's table is partial and in-frame only. The data show some 120,000 clones, approximately 75% seen once. Per germline, CDR1 MNHEY and CDR2 SVGAGI. There are 16 residues in the CDR3. The V end was cut by 2 bases, the J end by 9 bases, with 19 bases between. This specimen consisted of blood, obtained from a patient whose treatment included radiotherapy and nephrectomy. The genes are TRBV6-5 and TRBJ2-2; a weak D match, TRBD1 (6 bases). The sequence derives from a woman aged 60-75 years with renal cell carcinoma. The CDR3 nucleotides read TGTGCCAGCAGTTACCTAGGCAGGGGAACTGGCAGGGAGCTGTTTTTT. It translates to CASSYLGRGTGRELFF.